This T cell receptor (beta chain) was sequenced for a study of blood T cell repertoires in COVID-19. CDR1 MNHEY and CDR2 SMNVEV come from the germline V gene (reference sequence). J lost 10 bases, V lost 5 bases, and 9 bases had no gene match. The CDR3 loop spans 15 amino acids. The repertoire was sequenced with immunoSEQ multiplex PCR; TCRdb's copy has only in-frame clones and lacks some. In the table there are more than 65,000 clones, about 76% of which are singletons. The sequence came from a woman of 80 years or more with active or convalescent COVID-19. The V gene is TRBV27, the J gene TRBJ2-1; 12 bases map to TRBD2. Sequencing was carried out using peripheral blood. The CDR3 spells CASSPSSGGAVEQFF. The CDR3 nucleotides are TGTGCCAGCAGTCCCTCTAGCGGGGGGGCCGTGGAGCAGTTCTTC.